Included here is one T cell receptor (beta chain) sequence, with context. These data belong to a study of cytomegalovirus exposure and HLA in healthy donors. Primers included in the PCR were 60 Vbeta and 13 Jbeta primers. Clones were sequenced by immunoSEQ multiplex PCR, and TCRdb holds only the in-frame ones, with some missing. The data contain some 87,000 clones, approximately 56% of them seen just once; the ten biggest clones take up about 5.4%. This CDR3 has 15 amino acids. The germline V and J ends were trimmed by 5 bases and 8 bases, with 21 bases remaining between them. CDR1 and CDR2 (germline): MNHEY, SVGAGI.

The sequence was obtained from a woman aged 25 to 39 in good health and CMV-seropositive. Specimen: PBMCs. The chain joins TRBV6-5 to TRBJ1-2; D ambiguous. The CDR3 DNA is TGTGCCAGCAGTGGTTTTCAGGCGCCCGGTGGCGGCTACACCTTC. It is translated as CASSGFQAPGGGYTF.